The 29 T cell receptor beta chains below come from one sample, sequenced in a study of beta chain features in type 1 diabetes. Notes on the study in general: The study found moderately but significantly shorter TCRB CDR3s in all four CD4+ subsets of Type 1 diabetes patients.

TCRB transcripts that were expressed got sequenced, as all of the isolated RNA had been reverse transcribed. The table came from immunoSEQ multiplex PCR; TCRdb's copy has only in-frame clones and leaves some out. The sample consists of hundreds of thousands of clones, 13% to 15% of them appearing once. These receptors are not linked to any known antigen. Sample: naive CD4+ T cells from blood. The receptors derive from a man under 40 with type 1 diabetes.

This clone has more than one count but fewer than ten. The CDR3 DNA reads as TGTGCCAGCCGAGCGGCTACAGGCACAGATACGCAGTATTTT. Translating it yields CASRAATGTDTQYF. This chain links TRBV2 with TRBJ2-3, with D possibly TRBD2 on 5 matching bases. CDR3 length: 14 amino acids. Germline V CDR1 and CDR2: SNHLY, FYNNEI. V shed 8 bases and J shed 1 base, with 13 bases lying between them.

The chain uses TRBV28 and TRBJ2-1, with 12 bases fitting TRBD2. This CDR3 contains 14 residues. Per the germline V gene, CDR1 is MDHEN and CDR2 is SYDVKM. V trimming: 6 bases; J trimming: 7 bases; junction bases outside the gene matches: 4. The CDR3 loop is CASSPTSGRNEQFF. In DNA, the CDR3 is TGTGCCAGCAGCCCGACTAGCGGGAGAAATGAGCAGTTCTTC.

This clone was seen more than once but under ten times. V gene TRBV29-1 combines with J gene TRBJ1-1; D possibly corresponds to TRBD1 (6 bases). Germline V gene lookup returns CDR1 SQVTM and CDR2 ANQGSEA. The germline V and J ends were trimmed by 8 bases and 3 bases, with 16 bases remaining between them. The CDR3 spans 13 residues. CDR3 residues: CSSTGPSDTEAFF. The CDR3 DNA follows: TGCAGCTCAACAGGGCCAAGTGACACTGAAGCTTTCTTT.

DNA for the CDR3: TGTGCCAGCAGTGTACAGGGGTTGAGCACAGATACGCAGTATTTT. Its protein is CASSVQGLSTDTQYF. The genes are TRBV2 and TRBJ2-3; 7 nucleotides agree with TRBD1. This CDR3 has 15 amino acids. The V segment lost 4 bases and the J segment 0 bases; nucleotides outside the gene matches: 4. CDR1 is SNHLY, CDR2 FYNNEI, per germline.

A few counts support this clone. This rearrangement joins TRBV29-1 to TRBJ2-5; 14 bases are a match to TRBD2. Germline CDR1 SQVTM, CDR2 ANQGSEA. Germline trimming cut 0 bases from V and 4 bases from J; bases unmatched to any gene: 13. This CDR3 comprises 19 residues. The CDR3 sequence: CSVEDLSGTSGSKRETQYF. The CDR3 DNA reads TGCAGCGTTGAAGACCTCTCCGGGACTAGCGGGAGTAAACGAGAGACCCAGTACTTC.

The chain joins TRBV6-1 to TRBJ2-7; perhaps TRBD2 as D (6 bases). Germline lookup yields CDR1 MNHNS and CDR2 SASEGT. Trimming removed 7 bases from V and 3 bases from J, with 13 bases in between. This CDR3 has 13 amino acids. DNA for the CDR3: TGTGCCAGCAAGGCGGGGTACCTCTACGAGCAGTACTTC. It translates to CASKAGYLYEQYF.

The J gene is TRBJ2-7, the V gene TRBV1; TRBD1 was called by the table and not checked on the DNA. TRBV1 counts as a pseudogene. The CDR3 is made up of 14 amino acids. DNA for the CDR3: TGCACCAGGATCCAGGACAGGGGGACCTACGAGCAGTACTTC. Translation gives CTRIQDRGTYEQYF.

The table lists this clone with many counts. The gene calls are TRBV4-3 and TRBJ2-5, with D possibly matching TRBD1 (5 bases). Germline CDR1 reads LGHNA; CDR2 reads YSLEER. The CDR3 spans 14 residues. The germline V and J ends were trimmed by 0 bases and 4 bases, with 9 bases remaining between them. The CDR3 DNA sequence: TGCGCCAGCAGCCAAGAGGGCAGGGCAGAGACCCAGTACTTC. It translates to CASSQEGRAETQYF.

J is TRBJ1-2 and V is TRBV28; 9 bases are shared with TRBD1. Germline lookup yields CDR1 MDHEN and CDR2 SYDVKM. Trimming cost V 6 bases and J 4 bases; bases outside gene matches: 3. This CDR3 contains 13 residues. Here the CDR3 reads CASSPDRGYGYTF. The CDR3, as DNA: TGTGCCAGCAGCCCGGACAGGGGCTATGGCTACACCTTC.

This clone was recorded a few times. The chain uses TRBV7-7 and TRBJ2-5, with 8 positions matching TRBD1. The CDR3 contains 14 residues. Germline trimming cut 4 bases from V and 5 bases from J; bases unmatched to any gene: 6. Looked up from germline, CDR1 is SSHAT and CDR2 is FNYEAQ (reference sequence). The CDR3 spells CASSSTGAEETQYF. In DNA form, the CDR3 reads TGTGCCAGCAGCTCGACAGGGGCGGAGGAGACCCAGTACTTC.

The chain couples TRBV2 to TRBJ1-2; 12 positions agree with TRBD1. Germline V gene sequence: CDR1 SNHLY, CDR2 FYNNEI. J lost 3 bases, V lost 6 bases, and 2 bases had no gene match. CDR3 length equals 14 residues. The CDR3 region has the DNA TGTGCCAGCAGGGGACAGGGGGCTGACTATGGCTACACCTTC. Its protein product is CASRGQGADYGYTF.

The rearrangement joins TRBV5-4 to TRBJ2-1; 9 positions agree with TRBD2. This CDR3 spans 15 amino acids. Germline V gene lookup returns CDR1 SGHNT and CDR2 YYREEE (reference sequence). The V gene end was trimmed by 0 bases and the J gene end by 6 bases; junction bases not matched to a gene: 4. CDR3 coding DNA: TGTGCCAGCAGCTTGGGCGCTAGCGGGATCAATGAGCAGTTCTTC. It translates to CASSLGASGINEQFF.

CDR3 DNA: TGTGCCAGCAGCTTATACGCAGCGGGCGAGATAATACAAGAGACCCAGTACTTC. It encodes CASSLYAAGEIIQETQYF. The chain uses TRBV7-2 and TRBJ2-5, with D possibly being TRBD2 (6 bases). The germline V gene encodes CDR1 SGHTA and CDR2 FQGNSA. This CDR3 region has 18 residues. Trimming took off 2 bases at V and 2 bases at J, with 21 bases between the two ends.

The chain uses TRBV7-2 and TRBJ2-7, with 9 bases that match TRBD1. The germline V gene has CDR1 SGHTA and CDR2 FQGNSA. The V segment lost 1 base and the J segment 2 bases; nucleotides outside the gene matches: 6. The CDR3 loop spans 16 amino acids. The CDR3 DNA is TGTGCCAGCAGCTTAGTGGGGACAGGGTCCGCCTACGAGCAGTACTTC. It specifies CASSLVGTGSAYEQYF.

This chain joins TRBV5-1 and TRBJ2-3, with 9 bases fitting TRBD1. CDR3 size: 15 residues. Losses at the gene ends were 2 bases for V and 2 bases for J; bases not matched to a gene: 3. CDR1 and CDR2 (germline): SGHRS, YFSETQ. This CDR3 is CASSLQGANTDTQYF. As DNA, the CDR3 is TGCGCCAGCAGCTTACAGGGGGCTAACACAGATACGCAGTATTTT.

This clone has more than one count but fewer than ten. The rearrangement joins TRBV2 to TRBJ2-1, with D uncertain. V shed 7 bases and J shed 0 bases, with 16 bases lying between them. The CDR3 totals 16 residues. The germline V gene encodes CDR1 SNHLY and CDR2 FYNNEI. The CDR3 region has the DNA TGTGCCAGCAATCGACCGCCCCCGGGCTCCTACAATGAGCAGTTCTTC. Translation: CASNRPPPGSYNEQFF.

The CDR3 sequence: CASSPGLAGQEQFF. CDR3 DNA: TGCGCCAGCAGCCCGGGACTAGCGGGACAGGAGCAGTTCTTC. The chain has TRBV5-1 and TRBJ2-1; 13 bases match TRBD2. With V trimmed by 4 bases and J by 10 bases, 5 bases remained unmatched. CDR1 is SGHRS, CDR2 YFSETQ, per germline. The CDR3 totals 14 residues.

This clone was detected only a few times. J is TRBJ2-4 and V is TRBV5-6, with 9 bases matching TRBD1. This CDR3 contains 14 residues. CDR1 is SGHDT, CDR2 YYEEEE, per germline. The J segment lost 8 bases and the V segment lost 1 base, leaving 4 bases of the junction unmatched. CDR3 in amino acids: CASSLWGQGDIQYF. DNA for the CDR3: TGTGCCAGCAGCTTGTGGGGACAGGGAGACATTCAGTACTTC.

This clone came up a few times. Compared with germline, one end of the junction differs, possibly owing to a read error. The chain carries TRBV5-1 and TRBJ2-5; D remains unclear. The CDR3 runs 13 residues. Germline-derived CDR1 and CDR2 are SGHRS and YFSETQ. The CDR3 protein is CASNLDPRETQYF. CDR3 sequence (DNA): TGCGCCAGCAACTTGGACCCACGGGAGACCCAGTACTTC.

The chain couples TRBV29-1 to TRBJ1-1; 9 bases map to TRBD1. Germline CDR1 is SQVTM and CDR2 is ANQGSEA. The junction had 7 bases not matched to a gene; V was cut back by 4 bases and J by 4 bases. This CDR3 has 14 residues. The CDR3 bases are TGCAGCGTTGTACAGGGGGCGGCGGGCACTGAAGCTTTCTTT. This sequence encodes CSVVQGAAGTEAFF.

The chain employs TRBV5-1 and TRBJ1-5, with TRBD1 matching 7 bases. Germline V gene sequence: CDR1 SGHRS, CDR2 YFSETQ. J lost 4 bases, V lost 5 bases, and 9 bases had no gene match. The CDR3 covers 15 residues. The CDR3 region is CASSAQGGKNQPQHF. The CDR3 DNA follows: TGCGCCAGCAGTGCTCAGGGGGGAAAGAATCAGCCCCAGCATTTT.

The chain has TRBV7-8 and TRBJ1-2; weak D call: TRBD1 (6 bases). V lost 2 bases to trimming and J lost 8 bases, with 12 bases between them. The CDR3 totals 13 residues. In germline, CDR1 is SGHVS, CDR2 FQNEAQ. This chain's CDR3 is CASSLQGLLGYTF. CDR3 in DNA: TGTGCCAGCAGCTTACAGGGGCTGTTGGGCTACACCTTC.

The rearrangement uses TRBV7-2 and TRBJ2-3; D is uncertain. This CDR3 contains 15 residues. CDR1 and CDR2 from the germline V gene are SGHTA and FQGNSA. Trimming removed 1 base from V and 1 base from J, with 9 bases in between. CDR3 sequence: CASSLGGPGTDTQYF. The CDR3 DNA reads as TGTGCCAGCAGCTTAGGTGGGCCGGGCACAGATACGCAGTATTTT.

The chain combines TRBV27 with TRBJ1-5; D ambiguous. Trimming removed 6 bases from V and 5 bases from J, with 17 bases in between. Germline V lookup: CDR1 MNHEY, CDR2 SMNVEV (reference sequence). This CDR3 is built from 15 residues. CDR3 protein: CASSPPRQAHQPQHF. The CDR3 DNA reads TGTGCCAGCAGCCCACCCAGGCAGGCCCATCAGCCCCAGCATTTT.

A few counts support this clone. The chain is built from TRBV7-2 and TRBJ1-3, with 7 bases lining up with TRBD1. Germline V gene sequence: CDR1 SGHTA, CDR2 FQGNSA. Germline trimming cut 3 bases from V and 2 bases from J; bases unmatched to any gene: 7. This CDR3 is built from 16 residues. Here the CDR3 reads CASSFDGQAAGNTIYF. The CDR3 DNA is TGTGCCAGCAGCTTTGATGGACAGGCCGCTGGAAACACCATATATTTT.

In this sample, this clone turned up a few times. The rearrangement uses TRBV5-4 and TRBJ1-4; D is unresolved. V was pared by 0 bases and J by 5 bases, with 8 bases between. Germline CDR1 is SGHNT and CDR2 is YYREEE (reference sequence). The CDR3 spans 14 residues. The DNA of the CDR3 is TGTGCCAGCAGCTTGGGTATCGGGAATGAAAAACTGTTTTTT. The encoded protein is CASSLGIGNEKLFF.

J is TRBJ2-1 and V is TRBV4-3; 8 positions agree with TRBD1. Looked up from germline, CDR1 is LGHNA and CDR2 is YSLEER. The CDR3 totals 16 residues. The V segment lost 0 bases and the J segment 1 base; nucleotides outside the gene matches: 2. The DNA for the CDR3 is TGCGCCAGCAGCCAAGAAACAGGGGGTTCCTACAATGAGCAGTTCTTC. Encoded protein: CASSQETGGSYNEQFF.

This clone has a handful of counts. The chain couples TRBV7-9 to TRBJ1-1; unclear D gene. The germline V and J ends were trimmed by 2 bases and 4 bases, with 14 bases remaining between them. The CDR3 is made up of 15 amino acids. CDR1 and CDR2 (germline): SEHNR, FQNEAQ (reference sequence). The CDR3 sequence: CASSLLGGVSTEAFF. CDR3 in DNA: TGTGCCAGCAGCTTATTGGGCGGGGTAAGCACTGAAGCTTTCTTT.

In its sample, this clone was seen many times. The chain links TRBV30 to TRBJ2-3, with D hard to call. Germline V gives CDR1 GTSNPN, CDR2 SVGIG (reference sequence). The length of the CDR3 is 15 residues. V dropped 3 bases and J dropped 2 bases, with 15 bases sitting between them. In DNA, the CDR3 is TGTGCCTGGAGAACCTTGGGCCGTAACACAGATACGCAGTATTTT. Its translation is CAWRTLGRNTDTQYF.